These 15 T cell receptor beta chains originate from one sample sequenced in a study of memory CD4+ T cells and cytomegalovirus serostatus. The sort gate was single viable CD3+CD4+CD8-CD45RO+ cells for memory CD4+ T cells. This table comes from immunoSEQ multiplex PCR, and its TCRdb copy is limited to in-frame clones, with some not included. This sample yields tens of thousands of clones, of which about 80% are seen a single time; about 2.4% belongs to the top ten. Input material: memory CD4+ T cells from blood. These receptors all stem from an adult in good health and CMV-seropositive.

For the CDR3, the DNA is TGTGCCAGCAGTTGGTCCCCAGCCATAAGAGAGCAGTTCTTC. Translation gives CASSWSPAIREQFF. The V call is TRBV28, the J call TRBJ2-1, with unresolved D. The CDR3 is 14 residues long. V lost 4 bases and J 10 bases, leaving 17 bases between the germline ends. Germline CDR1 and CDR2: MDHEN and SYDVKM. Full variable domain (missing parts from reference TRBV28 and TRBJ2-1): DVKVTQSSRYLVKRTGEKVFLECVQDMDHENMFWYRQDPGLGLRLIYFSYDVKMKEKGDIPEGYSVSREKKERFSLILESASTNQTSMYLCASSWSPAIREQFFGPGTRLTVL.

The chain couples TRBV10-3 to TRBJ1-1, with D possibly being TRBD1 (6 bases). This CDR3 is 13 amino acids long. Looked up from germline, CDR1 is ENHRY and CDR2 is SYGVKD. The germline V and J ends were trimmed by 7 bases and 2 bases, with 11 bases remaining between them. Written as DNA, the CDR3 is TGTGCCATCACGGACAGACCTAACACTGAAGCTTTCTTT. This translates into CAITDRPNTEAFF.

This chain connects TRBV6-4 to TRBJ2-6; D may be TRBD1 (6 bases). The CDR3 runs 16 residues. CDR1 MRHNA and CDR2 SNTAGT come from the germline V gene. The V end was cut by 5 bases, the J end by 0 bases, with 11 bases between. The chain's CDR3 is CASSRDTTSGANVLTF. CDR3 in DNA: TGTGCCAGCAGTCGGGACACCACCTCTGGGGCCAACGTCCTGACTTTC.

The V and J genes are TRBV28 and TRBJ2-7; 7 bases are shared with TRBD2. CDR1 and CDR2 (germline): MDHEN, SYDVKM. With V trimmed by 5 bases and J by 4 bases, 23 bases remained unmatched. CDR3 length: 19 residues. The CDR3 DNA reads as TGTGCCAGCAGTGCACATTCTAGCGGTCGAGGGTCAGGTGTATACGAGCAGTACTTC. Translation: CASSAHSSGRGSGVYEQYF.

This chain links TRBV5-4 with TRBJ2-1; the D is unclear. CDR1 is SGHNT, CDR2 YYREEE, per germline (reference sequence). With 0 bases removed from V and 4 bases from J, the gap between germline ends came to 8 bases. The CDR3 sequence is 14 residues long. In DNA form, the CDR3 reads TGTGCCAGCAGCTTGGGGGGAATATACAATGAGCAGTTCTTC. Its protein is CASSLGGIYNEQFF.

This clone was detected only a few times. CDR3 residues: CASSEPGNTIYF. DNA for the CDR3: TGTGCCAGCAGCGAACCTGGAAACACCATATATTTT. The chain links TRBV9 to TRBJ1-3; no reliable D call. The CDR3 is made up of 12 amino acids. V lost 3 bases and J 2 bases, leaving 3 bases between the germline ends. Germline V gene lookup returns CDR1 SGDLS and CDR2 YYNGEE.

This chain joins TRBV5-1 and TRBJ2-1; tentatively, D is TRBD1 (6 bases). The CDR3 extends over 15 amino acids. The V gene lost 1 base and the J gene lost 7 bases, with 15 bases spanning the gap. Germline V gene data show CDR1 as SGHRS and CDR2 as YFSETQ. The CDR3 region is CASSLSQGSVNEQFF. For the CDR3, the DNA is TGCGCCAGCAGCTTGTCTCAGGGGAGTGTGAATGAGCAGTTCTTC. Full variable domain (missing parts from reference TRBV5-1 and TRBJ2-1): KAGVTQTPRYLIKTRGQQVTLSCSPISGHRSVSWYQQTPGQGLQFLFEYFSETQRNKGNFPGRFSGRQFSNSRSEMNVSTLELGDSALYLCASSLSQGSVNEQFFGPGTRLTVL.

This chain uses TRBV19 with TRBJ2-5, with a possible D match to TRBD2 (5 bases). Looked up from germline, CDR1 is LNHDA and CDR2 is SQIVND (reference sequence). The CDR3 loop spans 15 amino acids. Trimming took off 5 bases at V and 5 bases at J, with 18 bases between the two ends. The CDR3: CASSSTGSRGETQYF. CDR3 coding DNA: TGTGCCAGTAGTTCCACTGGGTCCCGAGGGGAGACCCAGTACTTC.

The chain is built from TRBV15 and TRBJ2-7; perhaps TRBD2 as D (6 bases). V lost 0 bases and J lost 6, with 21 bases in between. CDR1 is LNHNV and CDR2 is YYDKDF in the germline V gene (reference sequence). This CDR3 spans 17 amino acids. In DNA, the CDR3 is TGTGCCACCAGCAGAGAAAGCGGAGGAGGGGTTCGGGTCGAGCAGTACTTC. It translates to CATSRESGGGVRVEQYF.

This clone was observed once. The chain combines TRBV6-1 with TRBJ1-5, with a tentative D call TRBD1 (6 bases). The V end was cut by 0 bases, the J end by 1 base, with 7 bases between. The length of the CDR3 is 15 residues. The germline V gene encodes CDR1 MNHNS and CDR2 SASEGT. The CDR3 reads CASSEAGGSNQPQHF. In nucleotides, the CDR3 is TGTGCCAGCAGTGAAGCAGGGGGGAGCAATCAGCCCCAGCATTTT.

The chain employs TRBV6-5 and TRBJ2-5; D remains ambiguous. V gave up 4 bases and J gave up 5 bases, with 5 bases separating them. The CDR3 totals 11 residues. CDR1 and CDR2 (germline): MNHEY, SVGAGI. DNA of the CDR3: TGTGCCAGCAGTTCCTTGGAGACCCAGTACTTC. Its translation: CASSSLETQYF.

The sample holds many counts of this clone. The chain has TRBV27 and TRBJ1-1; D unresolved. Germline loops: CDR1 MNHEY, CDR2 SMNVEV (reference sequence). V was trimmed by 4 bases and J by 4 bases, leaving 13 bases between them. The CDR3 loop spans 14 amino acids. CDR3 sequence: CASSSGARGTEAFF. CDR3 nucleotides: TGTGCCAGCAGTTCAGGCGCGAGAGGCACTGAAGCTTTCTTT.

The sample holds one count of this clone. The rearrangement links TRBV5-6 to TRBJ2-1, with 13 bases identical to TRBD2. The V and J ends lost 4 bases and 6 bases, in that order; junction bases with no gene match: 10. In germline, CDR1 is SGHDT, CDR2 YYEEEE. The length of the CDR3 is 17 residues. The CDR3 nucleotides are TGTGCCAGCAGCCGAAACGGACTAGCGGGAGAGCTCAATGAGCAGTTCTTC. As protein: CASSRNGLAGELNEQFF.

This chain uses TRBV7-2 with TRBJ2-3, with D perhaps matching TRBD2 (6 bases). Germline loops: CDR1 SGHTA, CDR2 FQGNSA. The germline V and J ends were trimmed by 1 base and 8 bases, with 10 bases remaining between them. The CDR3 is 13 residues long. The DNA for the CDR3 is TGTGCCAGCAGCTTAGATGGGGGAGGTACGCAGTATTTT. Its protein product is CASSLDGGGTQYF.

This clone was detected once. J is TRBJ1-1 and V is TRBV27; D uncertain. This CDR3 is 13 amino acids long. V gave up 5 bases and J gave up 4 bases, with 11 bases separating them. The germline V gene encodes CDR1 MNHEY and CDR2 SMNVEV (reference sequence). The CDR3 loop is CASSPLGGTEAFF. In nucleotides, the CDR3 is TGTGCCAGCAGTCCCCTTGGTGGCACTGAAGCTTTCTTT.